One and the same sample provided the 20 T cell receptor beta chains below, sequenced in a study of blood T cells in healthy people across ages. The use of a sample-barcoded 5' primer and a J-beta primer mix characterized a second PCR of roughly 6 to 11 cycles. TCRdb fed the 5' RACE reads into MiXCR, producing one record per CDR3 protein. This sample carries over 1,300,000 distinct CDR3 sequences, 45% to 70% of them seen once, and the ten largest clones take over 5.5%. The sequenced sample was blood. These receptors came from a man between 18 and 35 years old in good health.

The V call is TRBV6-1, the J call TRBJ1-4, with TRBD1 matching 8 bases. V shed 4 bases, J shed 0 bases, and the junction held 4 bases outside the gene matches. Germline lookup yields CDR1 MNHNS and CDR2 SASEGT. There are 16 residues in the CDR3. The CDR3 region has the DNA TGTGCCAGCAGTGGGGACAGGAGCGCAACTAATGAAAAACTGTTTTTT. It encodes CASSGDRSATNEKLFF.

The CDR3 DNA is TGTGCCAGCAGTTACAGAGGGGCCTACTACGAGCAGTACTTC. Translation: CASSYRGAYYEQYF. J is TRBJ2-7 and V is TRBV6-5, with D perhaps assigned TRBD1 or TRBD2 (5 bases each). The CDR3 has 14 residues. Germline-derived CDR1 and CDR2 are MNHEY and SVGAGI. The V end was cut by 2 bases, the J end by 3 bases, with 11 bases between.

The rearrangement joins TRBV10-2 to TRBJ1-1; D is possibly TRBD1 (6 bases). Trimming pared 6 bases from V and 4 bases from J, leaving 12 bases between. Germline V gene data show CDR1 as WSHSY and CDR2 as SAAADI. This CDR3 region has 13 residues. The CDR3 spells CASREAGVTEAFF. CDR3 nucleotides: TGCGCCAGCAGGGAGGCAGGGGTCACTGAAGCTTTCTTT.

The chain couples TRBV10-3 to TRBJ1-5, with 7 bases matching TRBD1. The CDR3 has 14 amino acids. V lost 7 bases, J lost 4 bases, and 7 bases stayed unmatched. Germline CDR1 and CDR2: ENHRY and SYGVKD. CDR3 protein: CAIKNRGENQPQHF. The CDR3 DNA reads TGTGCCATCAAAAACAGGGGAGAGAATCAGCCCCAGCATTTT.

V usage is TRBV28 and J usage is TRBJ1-2; the D gene is possibly TRBD1 (5 bases). Trimming pared 5 bases from V and 3 bases from J, leaving 16 bases between. Germline-derived CDR1 and CDR2 are MDHEN and SYDVKM. The CDR3 loop spans 15 amino acids. CDR3 in DNA: TGTGCCAGCAGTCAACTTCTTCGGGGGGACTATGGCTACACCTTC. Amino acid sequence: CASSQLLRGDYGYTF.

V usage is TRBV20-1 and J usage is TRBJ1-2; D is ambiguous. Germline V gene lookup returns CDR1 DFQATT and CDR2 SNEGSKA (reference sequence). V lost 6 bases, J lost 2 bases, and 16 bases lay in between. The CDR3 covers 14 residues. The CDR3 DNA reads as TGCAGTGCCCCCAGAGGGTTCGGGAACTATGGCTACACCTTC. Protein: CSAPRGFGNYGYTF.

The J gene is TRBJ2-7, the V gene TRBV5-6; TRBD1 is a possible D gene (6 bases). Trimming removed 4 bases from V and 0 bases from J, with 17 bases in between. This CDR3 spans 16 amino acids. CDR1 SGHDT and CDR2 YYEEEE come from the germline V gene. CDR3 residues: CASSIGYRASSYEQYF. CDR3 bases: TGTGCCAGCAGCATAGGCTACAGGGCGAGCTCCTACGAGCAGTACTTC.

Regarding this clonotype: One end of the junction does not line up with germline, which may come from a read error. The chain couples TRBV15 to TRBJ2-4; D unclear. The J call may be incorrect, as the DNA end agrees better with TRBJ2-5. Germline V lookup: CDR1 LNHNV, CDR2 YYDKDF (reference sequence). CDR3 size: 13 residues. The CDR3 reads CATSESSQGTQYF. The CDR3 DNA is TGTGCCACCAGCGAAAGCAGTCAAGGGACCCAGTACTTC.

CDR3 DNA sequence: TGCGCCAGCAGCCAGGAGGGACCACCTTTATCTGGGGCCAACGTCCTGACTTTC. As protein: CASSQEGPPLSGANVLTF. The chain uses TRBV4-1 and TRBJ2-6; TRBD2 might be the D (6 bases). V was trimmed by 3 bases and J by 1 base, leaving 16 bases between them. This CDR3 region has 18 residues. Looked up from germline, CDR1 is MGHRA and CDR2 is YSYEKL.

This chain connects TRBV11-2 to TRBJ1-2; D remains unclear. V gave up 0 bases and J gave up 4 bases, with 9 bases separating them. The CDR3 has 14 amino acids. Looked up from germline, CDR1 is SGHAT and CDR2 is FQNNGV. CDR3 in amino acids: CASSLDTQPYGYTF. The DNA of the CDR3 is TGTGCCAGCAGCTTAGATACCCAGCCCTATGGCTACACCTTC.

This clonotype was counted only a few times. The chain carries TRBV20-1 and TRBJ1-2; no clear D. The CDR3 runs 13 residues. Per the germline V gene, CDR1 is DFQATT and CDR2 is SNEGSKA (reference sequence). The CDR3 DNA sequence: TGCAGCTCAATGGAGTCCCTCTCTGAGGGCTACACCTTC. This codes for CSSMESLSEGYTF.

The genes are TRBV4-1 and TRBJ2-5; the D call may be TRBD1 or TRBD2 (7 bases each). Germline values: CDR1 MGHRA, CDR2 YSYEKL. The CDR3 is 14 amino acids. V was trimmed by 6 bases and J by 3 bases, leaving 14 bases between them. CDR3: CASRRQGGKETQYF. CDR3 DNA sequence: TGCGCCAGCAGACGACAGGGAGGGAAAGAGACCCAGTACTTC.

The chain employs TRBV12-3 or TRBV12-4 and TRBJ2-7; D is unresolved. This CDR3 region has 17 residues. The V gene lost 0 bases and the J gene lost 4 bases, with 19 bases spanning the gap. CDR3 amino acids: CASSLALHFEVGYEQYF. Written as DNA, the CDR3 is TGTGCCAGCAGTTTAGCGCTTCACTTCGAGGTGGGGTACGAGCAGTACTTC.

J is TRBJ1-1 and V is TRBV25-1, with a tentative D call TRBD1 (5 bases). This CDR3 spans 15 amino acids. V gave up 2 bases and J gave up 4 bases, with 14 bases separating them. Germline values: CDR1 MGHDK, CDR2 SYGVNS. The CDR3 bases are TGTGCCAGCAGTGAAGTCGACAGAAGGGGCACTGAAGCTTTCTTT. Translated, it gives CASSEVDRRGTEAFF.

The J gene is TRBJ2-3, the V gene TRBV12-3 or TRBV12-4; 8 bases match TRBD1. The CDR3 runs to 14 residues. The V gene end was trimmed by 0 bases and the J gene end by 10 bases; junction bases not matched to a gene: 6. The CDR3 bases are TGTGCCAGCAGTTTAGCTGCCGGACAGGGCGCGCAGTATTTT. Protein product: CASSLAAGQGAQYF.

The rearrangement links TRBV6-5 to TRBJ1-4; 11 bases are shared with TRBD1. The length of the CDR3 is 15 residues. Germline V gives CDR1 MNHEY, CDR2 SVGAGI. With 6 bases clipped from V and 8 bases from J, the junction kept 8 bases outside the gene matches. CDR3 DNA: TGTGCCAGCAGATCAGGGGGACAGGGGGGAGAAAAACTGTTTTTT. Translation: CASRSGGQGGEKLFF.

The chain employs TRBV15 and TRBJ2-4, with D possibly matching TRBD1 (6 bases). V shed 3 bases and J shed 8 bases, with 14 bases lying between them. Germline lookup yields CDR1 LNHNV and CDR2 YYDKDF (reference sequence). This CDR3 contains 14 residues. The CDR3 loop is CATSRTGWAHIQYF. CDR3 nucleotide sequence: TGTGCCACCAGCAGGACAGGCTGGGCTCACATTCAGTACTTC.

This clonotype was seen a few times. The J gene is TRBJ2-1, the V gene TRBV7-8; D call uncertain. The V end lost 3 bases, the J end lost 0 bases, and 12 bases lay between the germline ends. Germline lookup yields CDR1 SGHVS and CDR2 FQNEAQ. This CDR3 comprises 16 residues. In nucleotides, the CDR3 is TGTGCCAGCAGCTTGGGTGTCGGCAGCTCCTACAATGAGCAGTTCTTC. Residues: CASSLGVGSSYNEQFF.

The chain couples TRBV20-1 to TRBJ2-5; D gene ambiguous. Germline lookup yields CDR1 DFQATT and CDR2 SNEGSKA (reference sequence). The CDR3 has 12 amino acids. Trimming pared 0 bases from V and 11 bases from J, leaving 13 bases between. CDR3 nucleotides: TGCAGTGCTAGAGACACGACCCATGAGCAGTACTTC. Protein sequence: CSARDTTHEQYF.

This clonotype was recorded only once. This rearrangement joins TRBV20-1 to TRBJ1-4; perhaps TRBD1 as D (5 bases). The germline V gene has CDR1 DFQATT and CDR2 SNEGSKA (reference sequence). Trimming took off 4 bases at V and 0 bases at J, with 18 bases between the two ends. The CDR3 consists of 17 residues. CDR3 DNA: TGCAGTGCTAACAACCCTGTCAGGGACGCAACTAATGAAAAACTGTTTTTT. Amino acids: CSANNPVRDATNEKLFF.